A single sample is the source of the 14 T cell receptor beta chains below, sequenced in a study of cytomegalovirus exposure and HLA in healthy donors (dated by TCRdb to the late 2010s). Library construction relied on the immunoSEQ multiplex PCR assay. For the multiplex PCR, a mixture combining 60 forward primers for TCR Vbeta segments and 13 reverse primers for TCR Jbeta segments was used. Here the immuneACCESS table is served through TCRdb, limited to in-frame sequences with V and J called. Missing clones are a known gap in these copies; in checked studies unresolved V genes cover under half, and the rest lacks a known reason. The sample's records list about 170,000 clones. The top ten clones comprise 0.7% to 0.8% of the sample. Sequenced sample: PBMCs. These receptors originate from a woman aged 18-29 years in good health and CMV-seropositive.

The V and J genes are TRBV14 and TRBJ1-2; D remains unclear. The CDR3 is made up of 12 amino acids. Trimming pared 5 bases from V and 9 bases from J, leaving 13 bases between. CDR1 is SGHDN and CDR2 is FVKESK in the germline V gene. CDR3 protein: CASSSTTISYTF. CDR3 in DNA: TGTGCCAGCAGCTCGACTACTATAAGCTACACCTTC.

The chain joins TRBV6-5 to TRBJ2-5, with TRBD1 identical over 10 bases. The DNA end is more similar to TRBJ2-7, so the J call may be wrong. Germline V lookup: CDR1 MNHEY, CDR2 SVGAGI. The CDR3 contains 16 residues. The DNA of the CDR3 is TGTGCCAGCAGTTCCCGACGGACAGGGGGGACCTACGAGCAGTACTTC. This gives the protein CASSSRRTGGTYEQYF.

The chain has TRBV9 and TRBJ2-7; a possible D gene is TRBD2 (5 bases). Trimming removed 0 bases at V and 4 bases at J, with 11 bases between. The CDR3 is made up of 14 amino acids. Germline V gene sequence: CDR1 SGDLS, CDR2 YYNGEE. The CDR3 DNA is TGTGCCAGCAGCGTAGAAGCGGACGTGTACGAGCAGTACTTC. It specifies CASSVEADVYEQYF.

The chain links TRBV5-1 to TRBJ2-5; TRBD2 is a possible D gene (6 bases). The CDR3 has 14 residues. The V end was cut by 2 bases, the J end by 2 bases, with 10 bases between. Germline CDR1 SGHRS, CDR2 YFSETQ. CDR3: CASSFGTSQETQYF. The CDR3 nucleotides are TGCGCCAGCAGCTTTGGGACTTCTCAAGAGACCCAGTACTTC.

The chain links TRBV2 to TRBJ1-5; tentatively, D is TRBD1 (6 bases). Germline loops: CDR1 SNHLY, CDR2 FYNNEI. Trimming cost V 4 bases and J 5 bases, with 9 bases left between them. This CDR3 has 13 amino acids. In nucleotides, the CDR3 is TGTGCCAGCAGTGGCAGGGGAGATCAGCCCCAGCATTTT. Translating gives CASSGRGDQPQHF.

V gene TRBV13 combines with J gene TRBJ2-5; D unresolved. V lost 6 bases, J lost 5 bases, and 7 bases lay in between. The CDR3 has 11 residues. Germline V CDR1 and CDR2: PRHDT, FYEKMQ (reference sequence). The CDR3 DNA reads as TGTGCCAGCAGTAGTCGTGAGACCCAGTACTTC. This translates into CASSSRETQYF.

The chain combines TRBV7-9 with TRBJ1-1, with 9 bases matching TRBD1. Germline loops: CDR1 SEHNR, CDR2 FQNEAQ (reference sequence). There are 15 residues in the CDR3. V gave up 3 bases and J gave up 7 bases; unmatched junction bases: 9. The CDR3 nucleotides are TGTGCCAGCAGCTTGGGACAGGGAGGGAATGTTGAAGCTTTCTTT. As protein: CASSLGQGGNVEAFF.

The CDR3 DNA reads as TGTGCCTGGAGTGTACTACCGTACGCTTTCTTT. Translated, it gives CAWSVLPYAFF. This rearrangement joins TRBV30 to TRBJ1-1, with D unresolved. Trimming shortened V by 0 bases and J by 11 bases, and 10 bases separated the two germline ends. Per germline, CDR1 GTSNPN and CDR2 SVGIG (reference sequence). CDR3 length: 11 amino acids.

The chain joins TRBV5-4 to TRBJ1-2, with D perhaps TRBD1 (6 bases). Germline CDR1 SGHNT, CDR2 YYREEE (reference sequence). There are 15 residues in the CDR3. Trimming stripped 1 base from V and 6 bases from J, with 16 bases between. This chain's CDR3 is CASSLRKTGSNGYTF. CDR3 sequence (DNA): TGTGCCAGCAGCTTGAGAAAGACAGGATCGAATGGCTACACCTTC. The full variable domain, with the rest looked up from reference TRBV5-4 and TRBJ1-2, is ETGVTQSPTHLIKTRGQQVTLRCSSQSGHNTVSWYQQALGQGPQFIFQYYREEENGRGNFPPRFSGLQFPNYSSELNVNALELDDSALYLCASSLRKTGSNGYTFGSGTRLTVV.

This chain connects TRBV11-3 to TRBJ2-5; 10 bases align to TRBD1. CDR3 length: 13 amino acids. The V and J ends lost 5 bases and 7 bases, in that order; junction bases with no gene match: 4. CDR1 and CDR2 from the germline V gene are SGHNT and YENEEA. CDR3 loop: CASSGQGVGTQYF. The DNA for the CDR3 is TGTGCCAGCAGCGGACAGGGGGTCGGGACCCAGTACTTC. The full variable domain, its missing parts supplied by reference TRBV11-3 and TRBJ2-5, is EAGVVQSPRYKIIEKKQPVAFWCNPISGHNTLYWYLQNLGQGPELLIRYENEEAVDDSQLPKDRFSAERLKGVDSTLKIQPAELGDSAVYLCASSGQGVGTQYFGPGTRLLVL.

The genes are TRBV10-3 and TRBJ1-2; the D is unclear. The V end was cut by 3 bases, the J end by 2 bases, with 13 bases between. Germline V gene data show CDR1 as ENHRY and CDR2 as SYGVKD. This CDR3 spans 15 amino acids. The CDR3 reads CAISEGRAENYGYTF. CDR3 sequence (DNA): TGTGCCATCAGTGAAGGGAGGGCGGAGAACTATGGCTACACCTTC.

Turning to this clone: At one of its ends the junction is not consistent with the germline gene, which may arise from a read error. The V gene is TRBV7-9, the J gene TRBJ2-5, with 7 bases lining up with TRBD2. This CDR3 is built from 13 residues. The V gene's germline CDR1 is SEHNR and CDR2 FQNEAQ (reference sequence). The CDR3 DNA follows: TGTGCCAGCAGCTTAGGATCGGCGGGAGTCCTAGACTTC. Its translation: CASSLGSAGVLDF.

CDR3 sequence reads: CAIRGTGQNNSPLHF. CDR3 coding DNA: TGTGCCATCAGGGGGACGGGACAGAATAATTCACCCCTCCACTTT. The genes are TRBV10-3 and TRBJ1-6; 7 bases line up with TRBD1. Germline-derived CDR1 and CDR2 are ENHRY and SYGVKD. The CDR3 loop spans 15 amino acids. V gave up 6 bases and J gave up 5 bases; unmatched junction bases: 7.

The V gene is TRBV5-1, the J gene TRBJ2-1; 9 positions agree with TRBD2. The CDR3 length is 16 residues. Germline V gene sequence: CDR1 SGHRS, CDR2 YFSETQ. The J segment lost 2 bases and the V segment lost 5 bases, leaving 8 bases of the junction unmatched. The CDR3 region has the DNA TGCGCCAGCAGTCGACGACTAGCGGAGCCCTACAATGAGCAGTTCTTC. It specifies CASSRRLAEPYNEQFF.